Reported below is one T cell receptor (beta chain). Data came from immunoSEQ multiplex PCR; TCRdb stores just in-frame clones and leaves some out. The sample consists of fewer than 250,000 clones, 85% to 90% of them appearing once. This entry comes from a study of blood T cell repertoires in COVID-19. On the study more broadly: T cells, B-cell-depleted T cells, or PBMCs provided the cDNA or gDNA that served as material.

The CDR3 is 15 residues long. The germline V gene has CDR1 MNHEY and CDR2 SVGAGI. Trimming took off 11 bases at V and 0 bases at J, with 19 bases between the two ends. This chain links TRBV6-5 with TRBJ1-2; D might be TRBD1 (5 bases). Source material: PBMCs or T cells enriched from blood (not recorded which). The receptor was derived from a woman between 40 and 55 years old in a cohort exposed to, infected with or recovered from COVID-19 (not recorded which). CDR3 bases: TGTGCCGGGGGGGACGACGGATCAGCTAACTATGGCTACACCTTC. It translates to CAGGDDGSANYGYTF.